These 9 T cell receptor beta chains came from one sample sequenced in a study of shared clonotypes between healthy human individuals. The protocol was immunoSEQ multiplex PCR, while the TCRdb copy is restricted to in-frame clones and leaves out a portion. Of more than 150,000 clones in the sample, roughly 70% were seen once. Specimen: memory CD4+ T cells sorted from blood. Subset here: CD45RA-negative fraction. The receptors here all came from a man aged 25 to 45 in good health.

The rearrangement links TRBV27 to TRBJ2-1; D is possibly TRBD1 (6 bases). The V end lost 4 bases, the J end lost 8 bases, and 9 bases lay between the germline ends. This CDR3 region has 12 residues. Germline V gene lookup returns CDR1 MNHEY and CDR2 SMNVEV (reference sequence). The CDR3 protein is CASSSQGYEQFF. The CDR3 DNA is TGTGCCAGCAGTTCACAGGGCTATGAGCAGTTCTTC.

The chain recombines TRBV5-1 with TRBJ2-7, with 8 bases matching TRBD1. CDR1 and CDR2 (germline): SGHRS, YFSETQ. With 4 bases clipped from V and 2 bases from J, the junction kept 11 bases outside the gene matches. The CDR3 sequence is 16 residues long. CDR3 loop: CASSPGTGAVTYEQYF. The CDR3 DNA reads as TGCGCCAGCAGCCCGGGGACAGGCGCAGTTACCTACGAGCAGTACTTC.

The V gene is TRBV28, the J gene TRBJ2-1, with 8 bases matching TRBD2. Germline loops: CDR1 MDHEN, CDR2 SYDVKM. The CDR3 totals 15 residues. V trimming: 6 bases; J trimming: 7 bases; junction bases outside the gene matches: 11. CDR3 in amino acids: CASRISGTRLNEQFF. The CDR3 DNA is TGTGCCAGCAGGATTAGCGGGACTAGATTGAATGAGCAGTTCTTC.

The table lists this clone with a count of one. The CDR3: CASSPLLGETQYF. CDR3 in DNA: TGTGCCAGCAGTCCTTTGCTAGGAGAGACCCAGTACTTC. The chain has TRBV7-7 and TRBJ2-5; D is unresolved. Germline V CDR1 and CDR2: SSHAT, FNYEAQ (reference sequence). CDR3 size: 13 residues. The V and J ends lost 6 bases and 4 bases respectively, with 12 bases between them. Supplemented by reference TRBV7-7 and TRBJ2-5, the full variable domain reads GAGVSQSPRYKVTKRGQDVTLRCDPISSHATLYWYQQALGQGPEFLTYFNYEAQPDKSGLPSDRFSAERPEGSISTLTIQRTEQRDSAMYRCASSPLLGETQYFGPGTRLLVL.

Only one count was recorded for this clone. This rearrangement joins TRBV6-1 to TRBJ2-2; D not resolved. Trimming removed 6 bases at V and 0 bases at J, with 5 bases between. The CDR3 spans 13 residues. Germline CDR1 is MNHNS and CDR2 is SASEGT. The CDR3 sequence is CASRTTNTGELFF. The CDR3 DNA reads TGTGCCAGCAGGACCACGAACACCGGGGAGCTGTTTTTT.

V usage is TRBV6-5 and J usage is TRBJ1-1, with D possibly TRBD1 on 6 matching bases. Germline CDR1 reads MNHEY; CDR2 reads SVGAGI. The V end was cut by 4 bases, the J end by 0 bases, with 6 bases between. CDR3 length: 13 amino acids. This CDR3 reads CASSWTVNTEAFF. CDR3 nucleotides: TGTGCCAGCAGTTGGACAGTGAACACTGAAGCTTTCTTT.

The rearrangement links TRBV5-6 to TRBJ2-2, with 7 bases aligning to TRBD1. The J segment lost 7 bases and the V segment lost 3 bases, leaving 3 bases of the junction unmatched. CDR1 is SGHDT and CDR2 is YYEEEE in the germline V gene. CDR3 length: 13 residues. In DNA, the CDR3 is TGTGCCAGCAGCTCACAGGGGTTCGGGGAGCTGTTTTTT. Translating it yields CASSSQGFGELFF.

This clone was seen more than once but under ten times. The chain combines TRBV10-1 with TRBJ1-1; maybe TRBD1 (5 bases). V lost 8 bases to trimming and J lost 6 bases, with 22 bases between them. This CDR3 is built from 15 residues. CDR1 and CDR2 (germline): WNHNN, SYGVQD (reference sequence). The CDR3 here is CASSKGGTISAEAFF. For the CDR3, the DNA is TGCGCCAGCTCCAAAGGAGGGACGATCTCGGCTGAAGCTTTCTTT.

The chain is built from TRBV27 and TRBJ2-7, with 10 bases aligning to TRBD2. Germline V gene sequence: CDR1 MNHEY, CDR2 SMNVEV (reference sequence). Trimming cost V 2 bases and J 3 bases; bases outside gene matches: 4. This CDR3 has 15 amino acids. CDR3 nucleotide sequence: TGTGCCAGCAGTTTAATAGCGGGAGGAAACTACGAGCAGTACTTC. Amino acid sequence: CASSLIAGGNYEQYF.